The 18 T cell receptor beta chains below all came from one sample that was sequenced in a study of immune evolution from preneoplasia to lung adenocarcinoma. The repertoire was sequenced with immunoSEQ multiplex PCR; TCRdb's copy has only in-frame clones and lacks some. Seen here are some 8,200 clones, 82% observed once, and the top ten hold approximately 2.9%. Sample: FFPE minimally invasive lung adenocarcinoma tissue. The receptors come from a person aged 70 to 85 with lung adenocarcinoma.

The rearrangement uses TRBV19 and TRBJ1-5; D uncertain. With 10 bases removed from V and 6 bases from J, the gap between germline ends came to 19 bases. Germline CDR1 reads LNHDA; CDR2 reads SQIVND (reference sequence). The CDR3 runs to 14 residues. As DNA, the CDR3 is TGTGCCACCCAGTTTGAGCCCCAAGGTCAGCCCCAGCATTTT. Translating it yields CATQFEPQGQPQHF.

The chain has TRBV11-2 and TRBJ2-1; 7 bases are shared with TRBD2. The germline CDR1 and CDR2 sequences are SGHAT and FQNNGV. The CDR3 length is 10 residues. V shed 8 bases and J 9 bases; nucleotides not matched to a gene: 1. Here the CDR3 reads CASQRGEQFF. For the CDR3, the DNA is TGTGCCAGCCAGCGGGGTGAGCAGTTCTTC.

The V gene is TRBV5-1, the J gene TRBJ1-1; 8 positions match TRBD1. There are 16 residues in the CDR3. The V gene end was trimmed by 4 bases and the J gene end by 0 bases; junction bases not matched to a gene: 8. From germline, CDR1 is SGHRS and CDR2 YFSETQ. The CDR3, as DNA: TGCGCCAGCAGCGCCCGGACAGGGTCGGTGAACACTGAAGCTTTCTTT. This encodes CASSARTGSVNTEAFF. Supplemented by reference TRBV5-1 and TRBJ1-1, the full variable domain reads KAGVTQTPRYLIKTRGQQVTLSCSPISGHRSVSWYQQTPGQGLQFLFEYFSETQRNKGNFPGRFSGRQFSNSRSEMNVSTLELGDSALYLCASSARTGSVNTEAFFGQGTRLTVV.

The J gene is TRBJ1-6, the V gene TRBV7-3; D uncertain. V was cut by 5 bases and J by 5 bases, with 13 bases left in between. The CDR3 extends over 15 amino acids. Germline V gene sequence: CDR1 SGHTA, CDR2 FQGTGA. In DNA form, the CDR3 reads TGTGCCAGCAGCATGTCCCCTGGGGATAATTCACCCCTCCACTTT. This sequence encodes CASSMSPGDNSPLHF.

This rearrangement joins TRBV18 to TRBJ1-6, with 7 bases aligning to TRBD1. From germline, CDR1 is KGHSH and CDR2 LQKENI. This CDR3 is built from 16 residues. The trim removed 3 bases at V and 8 bases at J, leaving 10 bases unmatched. The CDR3 loop is CASSPFQTGMDSPLHF. CDR3 sequence (DNA): TGTGCCAGCTCACCCTTCCAGACAGGGATGGATTCACCCCTCCACTTT.

This chain joins TRBV11-2 and TRBJ2-3, with no clear D. With 6 bases removed from V and 1 base from J, the gap between germline ends came to 14 bases. The CDR3 sequence is 15 residues long. CDR1 is SGHAT and CDR2 is FQNNGV in the germline V gene. CDR3 in DNA: TGTGCCAGCAGACCTCTTTGGAAGGGCACAGATACGCAGTATTTT. The encoded protein is CASRPLWKGTDTQYF.

The J gene is TRBJ1-3, the V gene TRBV29-1, with D tentatively TRBD1 (5 bases). V dropped 6 bases and J dropped 2 bases, with 11 bases sitting between them. The V gene's germline CDR1 is SQVTM and CDR2 ANQGSEA. The CDR3 has 13 residues. In DNA, the CDR3 is TGCAGCGTGGACCAGGGACCTGGAAACACCATATATTTT. Residues: CSVDQGPGNTIYF.

This clone has a single count. V and J are TRBV5-1 and TRBJ2-7; 7 bases align to TRBD2. Germline V gene lookup returns CDR1 SGHRS and CDR2 YFSETQ. Trimming at V came to 0 bases and at J to 12 bases, leaving 6 bases not matched to a gene. There are 12 residues in the CDR3. In DNA form, the CDR3 reads TGCGCCAGCAGCTTGGGAATTTGGGAGGGGTACTTC. This translates into CASSLGIWEGYF.

This clone was seen once. V and J are TRBV7-2 and TRBJ2-2, with D perhaps TRBD1 (6 bases). The V and J ends lost 5 bases and 0 bases respectively, with 13 bases between them. Germline V gives CDR1 SGHTA, CDR2 FQGNSA. This CDR3 region has 16 residues. The CDR3 DNA reads TGTGCCAGCAGCCTCACAGGGAGCGCGAACACCGGGGAGCTGTTTTTT. It yields the protein CASSLTGSANTGELFF.

The V call is TRBV27, the J call TRBJ1-6, with D perhaps TRBD1 (5 bases). Trimming left V 2 bases short and J 8 bases short, with 7 bases between. This CDR3 is 13 amino acids long. CDR1 MNHEY and CDR2 SMNVEV come from the germline V gene (reference sequence). The CDR3 bases are TGTGCCAGCAGTTTAAGCAGGGATTCACCCCTCCACTTT. Residues: CASSLSRDSPLHF.

A few counts support this clone. The genes are TRBV7-3 and TRBJ2-7, with 8 bases identical to TRBD1. V lost 5 bases to trimming and J lost 5 bases; unmatched junction nucleotides: 2. The length of the CDR3 is 12 residues. Germline CDR1 SGHTA, CDR2 FQGTGA. The CDR3 bases are TGTGCCAGCAGCCAGACAGGGGACGAGCAGTACTTC. Amino acids: CASSQTGDEQYF. Supplemented by reference TRBV7-3 and TRBJ2-7, the full variable domain reads GAGVSQTPSNKVTEKGKYVELRCDPISGHTALYWYRQSLGQGPEFLIYFQGTGAADDSGLPNDRFFAVRPEGSVSTLKIQRTERGDSAVYLCASSQTGDEQYFGPGTRLTVT.

The rearrangement uses TRBV5-1 and TRBJ2-1; 14 positions agree with TRBD2. Germline V gene data show CDR1 as SGHRS and CDR2 as YFSETQ. The CDR3 runs 15 residues. V lost 4 bases to trimming and J lost 6 bases; unmatched junction nucleotides: 3. This chain's CDR3 is CASSQGTSGGNEQFF. The CDR3 DNA sequence: TGCGCCAGCAGCCAAGGGACTAGCGGGGGCAATGAGCAGTTCTTC.

The V and J genes are TRBV7-8 and TRBJ2-4; 9 bases are shared with TRBD2. The J segment lost 6 bases and the V segment lost 0 bases, leaving 9 bases of the junction unmatched. The germline gives CDR1 SGHVS, CDR2 FQNEAQ. The CDR3 spans 17 residues. CDR3 nucleotides: TGTGCCAGCAGCTTAGCGGGCGGGGGGGCCGGGAGAAACATTCAGTACTTC. Its protein is CASSLAGGGAGRNIQYF. Combining the CDR3 with reference TRBV7-8 and TRBJ2-4 gives the whole variable domain GAGVSQSPRYKVAKRGQDVALRCDPISGHVSLFWYQQALGQGPEFLTYFQNEAQLDKSGLPSDRFFAERPEGSVSTLKIQRTQQEDSAVYLCASSLAGGGAGRNIQYFGAGTRLSVL.

The gene calls are TRBV5-4 and TRBJ1-3, with TRBD1 identical over 7 bases. This CDR3 has 15 amino acids. V was pared by 3 bases and J by 4 bases, with 7 bases of the junction left unmatched. In germline, CDR1 is SGHNT, CDR2 YYREEE (reference sequence). In nucleotides, the CDR3 is TGTGCCAGCAGCTCGCAACAGGGGTGGGGAAACACCATATATTTT. Protein product: CASSSQQGWGNTIYF.

V usage is TRBV7-3 and J usage is TRBJ2-7; tentatively, D is TRBD2 (6 bases). The CDR3 is 15 amino acids. Trimming shortened V by 4 bases and J by 2 bases, and 15 bases separated the two germline ends. Germline CDR1 reads SGHTA; CDR2 reads FQGTGA. Written as DNA, the CDR3 is TGTGCCAGCAGCTCCTCGACGGGGGTCACCTACGAGCAGTACTTC. Translated, it gives CASSSSTGVTYEQYF. The full variable domain, completed using reference TRBV7-3 and TRBJ2-7, is GAGVSQTPSNKVTEKGKYVELRCDPISGHTALYWYRQSLGQGPEFLIYFQGTGAADDSGLPNDRFFAVRPEGSVSTLKIQRTERGDSAVYLCASSSSTGVTYEQYFGPGTRLTVT.

The V call is TRBV4-2, the J call TRBJ1-6; TRBD1 matches 9 bases. This CDR3 has 15 amino acids. The ends lost 3 bases at V and 9 bases at J; junction bases unmatched: 6. Germline V gives CDR1 LGHNA, CDR2 YNFKEQ. CDR3 bases: TGTGCCAGCAGCCAGGACAGGGGACTAGGTTCACCCCTCCACTTT. Encoded protein: CASSQDRGLGSPLHF.

This sequence joins TRBV29-1 and TRBJ1-2, with D uncertain. V gave up 3 bases and J gave up 2 bases, with 13 bases separating them. Germline CDR1 and CDR2: SQVTM and ANQGSEA. This CDR3 region has 14 residues. The CDR3, as DNA: TGCAGCGTTGAGGAGACGTGGGGAAACTATGGCTACACCTTC. It encodes CSVEETWGNYGYTF.

V is TRBV19 and J is TRBJ1-5; 12 bases agree with TRBD1. Germline V gene data show CDR1 as LNHDA and CDR2 as SQIVND (reference sequence). The CDR3 consists of 14 residues. V lost 5 bases, J lost 9 bases, and 5 bases stayed unmatched. CDR3 DNA: TGTGCCAGTAGTCCGGGACAGGGGGCTTTGCCCCAGCATTTT. Translating it yields CASSPGQGALPQHF.